A selection of T cell receptor beta chains follows, all from one sample in a study of neoadjuvant anti-PD-1 for oral cavity cancer. Sequencing was performed with immunoSEQ multiplex PCR; in TCRdb, only in-frame clones are kept and a portion is missing. The sample consists of about 68,000 clones, around 84% of them appearing once. The source material was PBMCs, sampled after nivolumab (anti-PD-1) treatment. The receptors were gathered from a person aged 40 to 85 with oral cavity squamous cell carcinoma. CDR3s include the opening cysteine and the closing phenylalanine or tryptophan. A D gene is named only where the DNA matches it firmly. The size field is filled for only some rows; it gives once, few, many or a size class.

CDR3 DNA: TGTGCCAGCAGCCCTACCCCCCTAGCGGGAGGGAAGGGTGAGCAGTTCTTC
CDR3 protein: CASSPTPLAGGKGEQFF
V gene: TRBV9
clone size: .
D gene: TRBD2
J gene: TRBJ2-1

CDR3 DNA: TGTGCCAGCAGTTTATCTTGGACTTCCAATGAGCAGTTCTTC
CDR3 protein: CASSLSWTSNEQFF
V gene: TRBV27
clone size: .
D gene: .
J gene: TRBJ2-1

CDR3 DNA: TGTGCCAGCAGCGTAGCTGGGACTAGCGGCGGCCTAGGGCCCTCCTACGAGCAGTACTTC
CDR3 protein: CASSVAGTSGGLGPSYEQYF
V gene: TRBV9
clone size: few
D gene: TRBD2
J gene: TRBJ2-7

CDR3 DNA: TGCGCCAGCAGCTTGGTAGCGGGAGTAGATACGCAGTATTTT
CDR3 protein: CASSLVAGVDTQYF
V gene: TRBV5-1
clone size: once
D gene: TRBD2
J gene: TRBJ2-3

CDR3 DNA: TGTGCCAGTAGTGATACAGGGGGCCAGCCCCAGCATTTT
CDR3 protein: CASSDTGGQPQHF
V gene: TRBV19
clone size: .
D gene: TRBD1
J gene: TRBJ1-5

CDR3 DNA: TGTGCCAGTAGTATCGCCTTCGGACAGGAGGCGGGAGGCTACACCTTC
CDR3 protein: CASSIAFGQEAGGYTF
V gene: TRBV19
clone size: .
D gene: TRBD1
J gene: TRBJ1-2

CDR3 DNA: TGTGCCAGCAGACAGGGGGCGTATTATGGCTACACCTTC
CDR3 protein: CASRQGAYYGYTF
V gene: TRBV27
clone size: .
D gene: TRBD1
J gene: TRBJ1-2

CDR3 DNA: TGTGCCAGCAGTGTCCACTCGGGACAGCCCTACGAGCAGTACTTC
CDR3 protein: CASSVHSGQPYEQYF
V gene: TRBV2
clone size: .
D gene: TRBD1
J gene: TRBJ2-7

CDR3 DNA: TGTGCCAGCAGCCTTATAAACGGACTAGCGGGAGGTGGGGAGACCCAGTACTTC
CDR3 protein: CASSLINGLAGGGETQYF
V gene: TRBV28
clone size: .
D gene: TRBD2
J gene: TRBJ2-5

CDR3 DNA: TGTGCCAGCAGCCGCGAACTAGCAAACACAGATACGCAGTATTTT
CDR3 protein: CASSRELANTDTQYF
V gene: TRBV5-4
clone size: .
D gene: .
J gene: TRBJ2-3

CDR3 DNA: TGTGCCTGGAGAGACGGCAGGGCTGGCTATGGCTACACCTTC
CDR3 protein: CAWRDGRAGYGYTF
V gene: TRBV30
clone size: .
D gene: .
J gene: TRBJ1-2

CDR3 DNA: TGCAGCGTTGTAGCACTCGATACGCAGTATTTT
CDR3 protein: CSVVALDTQYF
V gene: TRBV29-1
clone size: .
D gene: .
J gene: TRBJ2-3

CDR3 DNA: TGTGCCAGCAGTGCCAGAGGGACAGGGAGGGCAGGAAACACCATATATTTT
CDR3 protein: CASSARGTGRAGNTIYF
V gene: TRBV2
clone size: .
D gene: TRBD1
J gene: TRBJ1-3

CDR3 DNA: TGTGCCAGCAGGTCTAGCGGGAGGCCCCGAGAGCAGTACTTC
CDR3 protein: CASRSSGRPREQYF
V gene: TRBV6-5
clone size: few
D gene: TRBD2
J gene: TRBJ2-7

CDR3 DNA: TGTGCCAGCAGCTTAGGACCAGGCATGGGGACTGAAGCTTTCTTT
CDR3 protein: CASSLGPGMGTEAFF
V gene: TRBV11-2
clone size: .
D gene: .
J gene: TRBJ1-1

CDR3 DNA: TGCGCCAGCAGCTTGGCGGGCGGTAGCGGATCCGTGGTCGCCCAGTACTTC
CDR3 protein: CASSLAGGSGSVVAQYF
V gene: TRBV5-1
clone size: .
D gene: .
J gene: TRBJ2-5

CDR3 DNA: TGTGCCAGTAGTATAGATCTGGGCGAGCAGTACTTC
CDR3 protein: CASSIDLGEQYF
V gene: TRBV19
clone size: .
D gene: .
J gene: TRBJ2-7

CDR3 DNA: TGTGCCAGCAGTTATAGGGGAGGGACTGAAGCTTTCTTT
CDR3 protein: CASSYRGGTEAFF
V gene: TRBV6-5
clone size: .
D gene: .
J gene: TRBJ1-1

CDR3 DNA: TGTGCCAGTACCCCGACTAGCGGGCAAGATACGCAGTATTTT
CDR3 protein: CASTPTSGQDTQYF
V gene: TRBV19
clone size: .
D gene: TRBD2
J gene: TRBJ2-3

CDR3 DNA: TGTGCCTGGAGCGACAGAGCGGTAGGCGAGCAGTACTTC
CDR3 protein: CAWSDRAVGEQYF
V gene: TRBV30
clone size: .
D gene: .
J gene: TRBJ2-7

CDR3 DNA: TGTGCCAGCAGTTGGGGGGCAGGAAACACCATATATTTT
CDR3 protein: CASSWGAGNTIYF
V gene: TRBV27
clone size: .
D gene: .
J gene: TRBJ1-3